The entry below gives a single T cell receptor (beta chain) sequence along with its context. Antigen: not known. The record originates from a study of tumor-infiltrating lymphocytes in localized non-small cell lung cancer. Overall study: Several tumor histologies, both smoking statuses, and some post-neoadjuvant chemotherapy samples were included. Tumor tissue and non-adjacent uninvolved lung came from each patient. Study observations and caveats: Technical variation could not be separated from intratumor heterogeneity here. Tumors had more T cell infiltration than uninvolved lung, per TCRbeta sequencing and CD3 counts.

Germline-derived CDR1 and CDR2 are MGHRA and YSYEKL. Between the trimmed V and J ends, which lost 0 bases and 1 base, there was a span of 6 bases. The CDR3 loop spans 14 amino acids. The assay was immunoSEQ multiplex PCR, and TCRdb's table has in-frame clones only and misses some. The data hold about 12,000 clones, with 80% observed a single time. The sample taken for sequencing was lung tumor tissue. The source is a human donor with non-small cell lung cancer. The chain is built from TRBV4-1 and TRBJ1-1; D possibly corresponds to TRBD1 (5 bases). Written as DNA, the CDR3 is TGCGCCAGCAGCCAAGAGGGGACGAACACTGAAGCTTTCTTT. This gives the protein CASSQEGTNTEAFF.